The TCR beta chain under discussion was sequenced for a study of blood T cell repertoires in COVID-19. Background on the study: Sample material is recorded as cDNA or gDNA derived from T cells, B-cell-depleted T cells, or PBMCs.

CDR1 is KGHSH, CDR2 LQKENI, per germline. V lost 5 bases, J lost 0 bases, and 16 bases lay in between. The CDR3 is 16 residues long. Sequenced by immunoSEQ multiplex PCR; TCRdb stores in-frame clones only, minus some. Of some 130,000 clones in the sample, around 89% are singletons; the top ten hold around 20%. This sequence joins TRBV18 and TRBJ1-2; no clear D. This receptor was identified in a man aged 45-60 years with active or convalescent COVID-19. Sequencing was done on a sample of peripheral blood. The CDR3 DNA reads as TGTGCCAGCTCAAGGAGGGAGGCGATTACTAACTATGGCTACACCTTC. Translated, it gives CASSRREAITNYGYTF.